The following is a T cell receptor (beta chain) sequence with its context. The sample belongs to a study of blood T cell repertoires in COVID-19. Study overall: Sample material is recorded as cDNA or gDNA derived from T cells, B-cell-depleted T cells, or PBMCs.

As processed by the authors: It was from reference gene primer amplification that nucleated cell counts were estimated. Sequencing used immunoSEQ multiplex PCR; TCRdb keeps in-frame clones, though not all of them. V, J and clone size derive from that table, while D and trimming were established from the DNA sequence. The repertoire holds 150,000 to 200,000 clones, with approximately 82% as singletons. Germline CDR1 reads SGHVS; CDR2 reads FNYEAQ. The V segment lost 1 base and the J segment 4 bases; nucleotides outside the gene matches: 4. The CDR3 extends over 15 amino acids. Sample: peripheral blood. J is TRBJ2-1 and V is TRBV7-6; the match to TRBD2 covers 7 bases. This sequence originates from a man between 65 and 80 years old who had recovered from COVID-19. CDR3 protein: CASSLDPSGYNEQFF. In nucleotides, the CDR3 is TGTGCCAGCAGCTTAGATCCTAGCGGTTACAATGAGCAGTTCTTC.